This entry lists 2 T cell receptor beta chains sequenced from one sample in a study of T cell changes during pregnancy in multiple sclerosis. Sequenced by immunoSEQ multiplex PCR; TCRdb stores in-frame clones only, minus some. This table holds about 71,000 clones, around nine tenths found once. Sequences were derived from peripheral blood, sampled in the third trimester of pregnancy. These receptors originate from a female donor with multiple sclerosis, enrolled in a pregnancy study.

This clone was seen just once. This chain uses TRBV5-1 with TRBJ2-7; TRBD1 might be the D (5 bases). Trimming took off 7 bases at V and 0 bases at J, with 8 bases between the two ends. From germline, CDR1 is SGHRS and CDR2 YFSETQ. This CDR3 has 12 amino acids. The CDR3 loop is CASRDSSYEQYF. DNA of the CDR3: TGCGCCAGCCGAGACAGCTCCTACGAGCAGTACTTC.

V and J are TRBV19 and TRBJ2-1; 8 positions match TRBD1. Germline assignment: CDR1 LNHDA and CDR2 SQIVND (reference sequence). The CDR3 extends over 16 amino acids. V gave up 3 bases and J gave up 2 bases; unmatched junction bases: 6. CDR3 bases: TGTGCCAGTAGTATGCGGACAGGGTGGCCCTACAATGAGCAGTTCTTC. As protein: CASSMRTGWPYNEQFF.